Reported below is one T cell receptor (beta chain). Its antigen is still unknown. Profiled with immunoSEQ multiplex PCR; TCRdb holds only in-frame clones, not every one. The data contain around 60,000 clones, around nine tenths of them singletons. The data were taken from a study of T cell responses to AZD1222 COVID-19 vaccine. Study-wide findings and caveats: Compared with day 0, the breadth and depth of the Spike-specific TCR repertoire rose significantly after two doses of AZD1222. Repertoires were obtained only post-peak T cell response. Only 5 to 7 AZD1222 recipients were seropositive at baseline. There were mostly white British donors and more females than males, and clonal diversity was possibly underestimated.

Germline lookup yields CDR1 LGHNA and CDR2 YNFKEQ. The CDR3 covers 18 residues. The V segment lost 3 bases and the J segment 3 bases; nucleotides outside the gene matches: 9. The rearrangement links TRBV4-2 to TRBJ2-5, with 14 bases aligning to TRBD2. This clonotype originated in an adult who received the MenACWY meningococcal vaccine as a control. The sample here was peripheral blood, taken 28 days after the second dose of the MenACWY control vaccine. Here the CDR3 reads CASSQDRGTSGSKETQYF. The CDR3 nucleotides read TGTGCCAGCAGCCAGGACCGAGGGACTAGCGGGAGTAAAGAGACCCAGTACTTC.